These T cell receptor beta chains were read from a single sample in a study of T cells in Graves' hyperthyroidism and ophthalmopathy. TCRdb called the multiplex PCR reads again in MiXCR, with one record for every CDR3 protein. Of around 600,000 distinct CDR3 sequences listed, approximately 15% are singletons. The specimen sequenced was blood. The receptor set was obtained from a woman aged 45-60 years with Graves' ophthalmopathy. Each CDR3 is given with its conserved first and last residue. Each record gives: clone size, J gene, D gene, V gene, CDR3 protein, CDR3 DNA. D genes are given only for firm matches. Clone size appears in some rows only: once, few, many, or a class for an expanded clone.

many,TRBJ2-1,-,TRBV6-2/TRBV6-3,CASSYPPSAYNEQFF,TGTGCCAGCAGTTATCCGCCTAGCGCTTACAATGAGCAGTTCTTC
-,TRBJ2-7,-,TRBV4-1,CASSPPDRYEQYF,TGCGCCAGCAGCCCCCCGGACAGATACGAGCAGTACTTC
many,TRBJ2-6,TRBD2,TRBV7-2,CATSYGAMGGDPRPGANVLTF,TGTGCCACGAGTTATGGGGCAATGGGGGGGGACCCTCGACCTGGGGCCAACGTCCTGACTTTC
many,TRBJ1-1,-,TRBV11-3,CASSRRSEAFF,TGTGCCAGCAGCCGGAGGTCTGAAGCTTTCTTT
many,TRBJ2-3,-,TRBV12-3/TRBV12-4,CASSNRARDTQYF,TGTGCCAGCAGTAATCGGGCCCGGGATACGCAGTATTTT
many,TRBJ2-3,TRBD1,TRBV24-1,CATSDLPGQVTTDTQYF,TGTGCCACCAGTGATTTGCCGGGACAGGTAACTACAGATACGCAGTATTTT
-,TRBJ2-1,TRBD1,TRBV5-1,CASSPGTGLSYNEQFF,TGCGCCAGCAGCCCAGGGACAGGGCTGTCCTACAATGAGCAGTTCTTC
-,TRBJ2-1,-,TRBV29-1,CSVGARLSSYNEQFF,TGCAGCGTGGGGGCCAGACTCAGCTCCTACAATGAGCAGTTCTTC
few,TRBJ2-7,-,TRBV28,CASSSGTWEQYF,TGTGCCAGCAGTTCTGGTACCTGGGAGCAGTACTTC
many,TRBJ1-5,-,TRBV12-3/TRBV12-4,CASSDLRMDQPQHF,TGTGCCAGCAGTGACCTCAGGATGGATCAGCCCCAGCATTTT
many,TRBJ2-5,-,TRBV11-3,CASSYGTAGQETQYF,TGTGCCAGCAGCTACGGGACGGCGGGACAAGAGACCCAGTACTTC
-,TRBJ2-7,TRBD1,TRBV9,CASSPTGESYEQYF,TGTGCCAGCAGTCCAACAGGGGAATCCTACGAGCAGTACTTC
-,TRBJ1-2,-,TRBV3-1,CASSHRHRERYGYTF,TGTGCCAGCAGCCACCGGCACAGGGAACGCTATGGCTACACCTTC
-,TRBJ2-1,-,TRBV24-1,CATSDYRVGGLDEQFF,TGTGCCACCAGTGATTACAGGGTCGGGGGATTGGATGAGCAGTTCTTC
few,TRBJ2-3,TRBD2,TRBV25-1,CASSARLADTDTQYF,TGTGCCAGCAGTGCCCGACTAGCGGACACAGATACGCAGTATTTT
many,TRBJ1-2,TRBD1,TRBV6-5,CASSYMPGGIYGYTF,TGTGCCAGCAGTTACATGCCAGGGGGGATCTATGGCTACACCTTC
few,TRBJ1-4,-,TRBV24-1,CATSDPTGRWFF,TGTGCCACCAGTGACCCGACGGGACGATGGTTTTTT
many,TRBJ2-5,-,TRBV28,CASSPTDGQETQYF,TGTGCCAGCAGTCCCACGGACGGCCAAGAGACCCAGTACTTC
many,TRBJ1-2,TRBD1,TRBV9,CASSVASGTEPYGYTF,TGTGCCAGCAGCGTAGCCTCCGGGACAGAACCCTATGGCTACACCTTC
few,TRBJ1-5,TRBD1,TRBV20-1,CNAATGGVDQPQHF,TGCAATGCAGCGACAGGGGGCGTTGATCAGCCCCAGCATTTT
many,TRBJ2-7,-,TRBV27,CASKGGHSYEQYF,TGTGCCAGCAAGGGGGGACACTCCTACGAGCAGTACTTC
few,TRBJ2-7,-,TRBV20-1,CSASSSHSAYYEQYF,TGCAGTGCTAGTTCCAGCCACTCTGCCTACTACGAGCAGTACTTC
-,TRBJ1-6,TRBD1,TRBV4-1,CASSPPMQGALHNSPLHF,TGCGCCAGCAGCCCACCAATGCAGGGGGCGCTTCATAATTCACCCCTCCACTTT
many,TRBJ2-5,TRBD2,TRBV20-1,CSAREQTSGGRWTQYF,TGCAGTGCTAGAGAACAGACTAGCGGGGGCCGGTGGACCCAGTACTTC
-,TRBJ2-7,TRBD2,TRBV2,CASRPRLAGAYEQYF,TGTGCCAGCAGGCCCAGACTAGCGGGAGCCTACGAGCAGTACTTC
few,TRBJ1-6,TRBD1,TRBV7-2,CASSSSRQGESYNSPLHF,TGTGCCAGCAGCTCTTCCCGACAGGGTGAATCCTATAATTCACCCCTCCACTTT
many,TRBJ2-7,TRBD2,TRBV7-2,CASSLYGREGYEQYF,TGTGCCAGCAGCTTATATGGGCGGGAGGGGTACGAGCAGTACTTC
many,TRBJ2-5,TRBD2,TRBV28,CASSSGTSGRRSLVLQETQYF,TGTGCCAGCAGTTCCGGGACTAGCGGGAGGAGGAGTTTGGTGCTCCAAGAGACCCAGTACTTC
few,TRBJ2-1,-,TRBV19,CASSARETPPGNEQFF,TGTGCCAGTAGTGCCCGGGAGACCCCGCCAGGAAATGAGCAGTTCTTC
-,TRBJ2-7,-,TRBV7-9,CASSWSGPPSPYEQYF,TGTGCCAGCAGCTGGTCGGGACCCCCTAGCCCCTACGAGCAGTACTTC
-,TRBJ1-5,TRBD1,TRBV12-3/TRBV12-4,CASSTNQGVGDQPQHF,TGTGCCAGCAGCACAAACCAGGGGGTTGGCGATCAGCCCCAGCATTTT
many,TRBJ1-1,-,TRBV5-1,CASSLDGAGPEAFF,TGCGCCAGCAGCTTGGACGGAGCTGGTCCTGAAGCTTTCTTT